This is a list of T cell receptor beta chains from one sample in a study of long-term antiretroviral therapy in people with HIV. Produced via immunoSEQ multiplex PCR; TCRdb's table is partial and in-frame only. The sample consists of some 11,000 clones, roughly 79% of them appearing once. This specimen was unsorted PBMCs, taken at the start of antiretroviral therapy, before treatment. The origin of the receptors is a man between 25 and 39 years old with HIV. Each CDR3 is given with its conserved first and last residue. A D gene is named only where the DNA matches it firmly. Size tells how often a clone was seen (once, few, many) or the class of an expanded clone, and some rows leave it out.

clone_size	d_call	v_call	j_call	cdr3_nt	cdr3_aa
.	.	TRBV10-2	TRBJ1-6	TGCGCCAGCACGGCCAGGGACTCAAATTCACCCCTCCACTTT	CASTARDSNSPLHF
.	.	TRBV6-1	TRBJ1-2	TGTGCCTTTCAGGGCCCACCTAACTATGGCTACACCTTC	CAFQGPPNYGYTF
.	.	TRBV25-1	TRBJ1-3	TGTGCCAGCAGTGAAGAGAAAACTGGAAACACCATATATTTT	CASSEEKTGNTIYF
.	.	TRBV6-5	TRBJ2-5	TGTGCCAGCAGTTGGACCCAGACCCCCCAAGAGACCCAGTACTTC	CASSWTQTPQETQYF
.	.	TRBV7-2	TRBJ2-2	TGTGCCAGCAGCTTAGTAGGGGCCGGGGAGCTGTTTTTT	CASSLVGAGELFF
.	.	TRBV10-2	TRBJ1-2	TGCGCCAGCACGGATCAGGACTATGGCTACACCTTC	CASTDQDYGYTF
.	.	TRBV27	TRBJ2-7	TGTGCCAGCAGTTTTTACGGCAGATCCTACGAGCAGTACTTC	CASSFYGRSYEQYF
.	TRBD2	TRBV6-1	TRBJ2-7	TGTGCCAGCAGTGAGGGACTAGCTCCGTACGAGCAGTACTTC	CASSEGLAPYEQYF
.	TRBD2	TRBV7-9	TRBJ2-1	TGTGCCAGCAGCCCGGGACTAGCGGGAGGGCCGGGCCGTGAGCAGTTCTTC	CASSPGLAGGPGREQFF
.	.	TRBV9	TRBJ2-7	TGTGCCAGCAGTATAAACTATAGTGGCGAGCAGTACTTC	CASSINYSGEQYF
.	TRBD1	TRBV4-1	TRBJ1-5	TGCGCCAGCAGCCTTTCCCCGGGACAGGACAATCAGCCCCAGCATTTT	CASSLSPGQDNQPQHF
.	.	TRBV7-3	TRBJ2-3	TGTGCCAGCAGCTCGGGACTCCTATTCGGGGATACGCAGTATTTT	CASSSGLLFGDTQYF
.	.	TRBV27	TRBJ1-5	TGTGCCAGCTCCCGGACCGCCGGCAATCAGCCCCAGCATTTT	CASSRTAGNQPQHF
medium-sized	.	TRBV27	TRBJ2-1	TGTGCCAGCAGTCCCATAGCTGGGGCAAATGAGCAGTTCTTC	CASSPIAGANEQFF
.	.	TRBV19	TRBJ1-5	TGTGCCAGTAGTTTGGCGACAGGTATGCAGCCCCAGCATTTT	CASSLATGMQPQHF
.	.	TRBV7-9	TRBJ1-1	TGTGCCAGCAGCTTAGACGTGAACACTGAAGCTTTCTTT	CASSLDVNTEAFF
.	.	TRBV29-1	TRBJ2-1	TGCAGCGTTGTTCCCCAAGGTGAGCAGTTCTTC	CSVVPQGEQFF
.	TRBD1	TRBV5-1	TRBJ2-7	TGCGCCAGCAACTCCGGGACAGGGTTCGAGCAGTACTTC	CASNSGTGFEQYF
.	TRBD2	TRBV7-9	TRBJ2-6	TGTGCCAGCATCAACGGCCGGCTAGCGGGGCCGGGGGGGGCCAACGTCCTGACTTTC	CASINGRLAGPGGANVLTF
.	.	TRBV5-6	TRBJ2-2	TGTGCCAGCAGCTTGCGAAGGTCGCAGATGAACACCGGGGAGCTGTTTTTT	CASSLRRSQMNTGELFF
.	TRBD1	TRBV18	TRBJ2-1	TGTGCCAGCTCTCCCTTCGAGGGGGCAAACAATGAGCAGTTCTTC	CASSPFEGANNEQFF
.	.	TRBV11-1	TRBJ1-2	TGTGCCAGCAGCCCCGGGACGGATTATGGCTACACCTTC	CASSPGTDYGYTF
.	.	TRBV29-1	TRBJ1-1	TGCAGCGTCATAGACAGCCTGAACACTGAAGCTTTCTTT	CSVIDSLNTEAFF
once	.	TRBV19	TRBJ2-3	TGTGCCAGTAGTTGGAGCTCTAGCACAGATACGCAGTATTTT	CASSWSSSTDTQYF
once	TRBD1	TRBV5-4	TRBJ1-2	TGTGCCAGCAGCTTGGGGTTGGGGACAGGAATCGATGGCTACACCTTC	CASSLGLGTGIDGYTF
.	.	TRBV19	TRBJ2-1	TGTGCCAGTAGTATTGTGACAGCTTCGGGTGAGCAGTTCTTC	CASSIVTASGEQFF
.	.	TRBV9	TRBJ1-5	TGTGCCAGCAGCCCCGGAGCCCAGGGCAATCAGCCCCAGCATTTT	CASSPGAQGNQPQHF
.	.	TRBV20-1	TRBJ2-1	TGCAGTGCTAGATGGGGGGGCGAGCAGTTCTTC	CSARWGGEQFF
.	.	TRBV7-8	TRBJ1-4	TGTGCCAGCAGCTCGACAGGACTTGGAACTAATGAAAAACTGTTTTTT	CASSSTGLGTNEKLFF